The 16 T cell receptor beta chains given below trace back to one sample, sequenced in a study of glioma-infiltrating T cells. TCR alpha and beta CDR3 regions were amplified from RNA using iRepertoire nested multiplex PCR. TCRdb used MiXCR to reprocess the multiplex PCR reads, holding one entry per CDR3 protein. Among about 410,000 distinct CDR3 sequences listed, 41% were seen once. Sequencing used glioma tissue, nonneoplastic brain tissue, or PBMCs (not recorded which). The receptor source for this set is a human donor with low-grade glioma or glioblastoma, undergoing nonglioma brain surgery, or in good health (not recorded which).

This clonotype came up many times. The V call is TRBV6-2 or TRBV6-3, the J call TRBJ2-7, with TRBD1 matching over 8 bases. The J segment lost 5 bases and the V segment lost 7 bases, leaving 4 bases of the junction unmatched. CDR3 length: 12 residues. CDR1 is MNHEY and CDR2 is SVGEGT in the germline V gene. The CDR3 region is CASTPGGHEQYF. The CDR3 DNA follows: TGTGCCAGCACCCCAGGGGGCCACGAGCAGTACTTC.

This clonotype was recorded at least ten times. This chain joins TRBV4-3 and TRBJ1-1; D unresolved. Trimming stripped 0 bases from V and 2 bases from J, with 7 bases between. Germline values: CDR1 LGHNA, CDR2 YSLEER. This CDR3 comprises 14 residues. The CDR3 protein is CASSQDWGNTEAFF. The CDR3, as DNA: TGCGCCAGCAGCCAAGATTGGGGAAACACTGAAGCTTTCTTT.

The chain couples TRBV6-2 or TRBV6-3 to TRBJ2-5; no firm D call. Between the trimmed V and J ends, which lost 6 bases and 4 bases, there was a span of 15 bases. This CDR3 contains 14 residues. The V gene's germline CDR1 is MNHEY and CDR2 SVGEGT. The CDR3 spells CASSTPWSRETQYF. The CDR3 nucleotides read TGTGCCAGCAGCACTCCGTGGTCCAGAGAGACCCAGTACTTC.

The chain employs TRBV20-1 and TRBJ1-2, with 9 bases aligning to TRBD1. Trimming cost V 3 bases and J 6 bases; bases outside gene matches: 8. The CDR3 runs 14 residues. Germline-derived CDR1 and CDR2 are DFQATT and SNEGSKA (reference sequence). The CDR3 here is CSASLQGAGNGYTF. As DNA, the CDR3 is TGCAGTGCTAGTCTACAGGGGGCTGGGAATGGCTACACCTTC.

This rearrangement joins TRBV20-1 to TRBJ2-1; 11 bases match TRBD2. This CDR3 has 14 amino acids. With 4 bases clipped from V and 5 bases from J, the junction kept 4 bases outside the gene matches. The germline CDR1 and CDR2 sequences are DFQATT and SNEGSKA (reference sequence). The CDR3 DNA is TGCAGTGCTATAGCGGGAGGGCGGGACAATGAGCAGTTCTTC. Its protein product is CSAIAGGRDNEQFF.

The genes are TRBV6-5 and TRBJ2-1, with TRBD2 matching over 9 bases. This CDR3 has 16 amino acids. Germline CDR1 is MNHEY and CDR2 is SVGAGI. The trim removed 1 base at V and 5 bases at J, leaving 6 bases unmatched. The CDR3 DNA follows: TGTGCCAGCAGTTACTACGCTAGCGGGGACGACAATGAGCAGTTCTTC. Its translation is CASSYYASGDDNEQFF.

Notes on this clonotype: A read error may explain this, as a much larger clone is one base away. The genes are TRBV6-1 and TRBJ2-2; D gene unclear. The CDR3 runs to 16 residues. The ends were cut back, 1 base at V and 0 bases at J, with 9 bases in the middle. CDR1 MNHNS and CDR2 SASEGT come from the germline V gene. The CDR3 region is CASSEGHFANTGELFF. The CDR3, as DNA: TGTGCCAGCAGTGAAGGACATTTCGCGAACACCGGGGAGCTGTTTTTT.

About this clonotype: A much more abundant neighbour one base away suggests this may be a read error. This chain's CDR3 is CASSRGQHTGAFF. DNA for the CDR3: TGCGCCAGCAGCCGAGGACAGCACACTGGAGCTTTCTTT. The chain has TRBV4-1 and TRBJ1-1, with D possibly being TRBD1 (6 bases). Germline loops: CDR1 MGHRA, CDR2 YSYEKL. This CDR3 has 13 residues.

The chain employs TRBV20-1 and TRBJ2-1; D not resolved. CDR1 and CDR2 (germline): DFQATT, SNEGSKA (reference sequence). The V gene lost 6 bases and the J gene lost 2 bases, with 14 bases spanning the gap. The CDR3 spans 14 residues. CDR3: CSATTPFTYNEQFF. CDR3 nucleotides: TGCAGTGCCACTACACCTTTCACCTACAATGAGCAGTTCTTC.

Concerning this clonotype itself: A much larger clone is a single base away; this may be a read error. In nucleotides, the CDR3 is TGTGCCAGCAGTCCCTCGGGGTGGTGGGGGTACAATGAGCAGTTCTTC. Amino acids: CASSPSGWWGYNEQFF. The V gene is TRBV28, the J gene TRBJ2-1; D is perhaps TRBD1 or TRBD2 (5 bases each). This CDR3 region has 16 residues. The germline CDR1 and CDR2 sequences are MDHEN and SYDVKM. V was trimmed by 5 bases and J by 4 bases, leaving 18 bases between them.

The J gene is TRBJ2-1, the V gene TRBV7-2, with TRBD2 matching 12 bases. This CDR3 contains 14 residues. Germline assignment: CDR1 SGHTA and CDR2 FQGNSA. V shed 1 base and J 9 bases; nucleotides not matched to a gene: 1. Here the CDR3 reads CASSLGTSGIEQFF. In DNA, the CDR3 is TGTGCCAGCAGCTTAGGGACTAGCGGGATTGAGCAGTTCTTC.

The rearrangement joins TRBV25-1 to TRBJ2-1, with D perhaps matching TRBD2 (7 bases). The germline gives CDR1 MGHDK, CDR2 SYGVNS. Between the trimmed V and J ends, which lost 5 bases and 4 bases, there was a span of 18 bases. This CDR3 is built from 16 residues. DNA for the CDR3: TGTGCCAGCAGTCCTGGGGGCGGGAGCCCTTACAATGAGCAGTTCTTC. Amino acid sequence: CASSPGGGSPYNEQFF.

The rearrangement joins TRBV20-1 to TRBJ2-1; 9 bases agree with TRBD2. The CDR3 runs to 17 residues. Germline V lookup: CDR1 DFQATT, CDR2 SNEGSKA (reference sequence). The J segment lost 3 bases and the V segment lost 0 bases, leaving 9 bases of the junction unmatched. CDR3 sequence reads: CSARDFVAGGVYNEQFF. The CDR3 region has the DNA TGCAGTGCTAGAGATTTTGTTGCGGGAGGGGTCTACAATGAGCAGTTCTTC.

V usage is TRBV28 and J usage is TRBJ2-3; 8 bases are shared with TRBD2. J gave up 11 bases and V 6 bases, and 22 bases lay outside the gene matches. The germline gives CDR1 MDHEN, CDR2 SYDVKM. This CDR3 spans 17 amino acids. The CDR3 DNA reads as TGTGCCAGCAGCTTAGATGGCGGGAGGAGTGGTTGGAATAAGCAGTATTTT. Translation gives CASSLDGGRSGWNKQYF.

The chain is built from TRBV4-3 and TRBJ1-3; TRBD1 matches 8 bases. Trimming cost V 4 bases and J 11 bases; bases outside gene matches: 13. Per the germline V gene, CDR1 is LGHNA and CDR2 is YSLEER. The CDR3 is 15 amino acids. The CDR3 sequence is CASSRQGTGENAIYF. CDR3 bases: TGCGCCAGCAGCCGGCAAGGGACAGGAGAGAACGCCATATATTTT.

The V and J genes are TRBV6-1 and TRBJ2-1; perhaps TRBD2 as D (6 bases). V shed 5 bases and J shed 5 bases, with 13 bases lying between them. Germline CDR1 reads MNHNS; CDR2 reads SASEGT. The CDR3 covers 14 residues. Written as DNA, the CDR3 is TGTGCCAGCAGTCGGGAGTATGCCCACAATGAGCAGTTCTTC. Residues: CASSREYAHNEQFF.